This T cell receptor (beta chain) stems from a study of blood T cell repertoires in COVID-19. Sequencing was performed with immunoSEQ multiplex PCR; in TCRdb, only in-frame clones are kept and a portion is missing. The data show over 100,000 clones, roughly 84% seen once. Trimming stripped 4 bases from V and 6 bases from J, with 9 bases between. This CDR3 region has 13 residues. Germline loops: CDR1 KGHDR, CDR2 SFDVKD. This clone was counted between two and nine times. V usage is TRBV24-1 and J usage is TRBJ2-1; D is uncertain. The sample taken for sequencing was peripheral blood. The sequence derives from a woman aged 70-85 years with acute or convalescent COVID-19. This CDR3 reads CATSEPVVNEQFF. The CDR3 DNA sequence: TGTGCCACCAGTGAGCCAGTGGTCAATGAGCAGTTCTTC.